Listed below are T cell receptor beta chains from one sample, sequenced in a study of blood T cell repertoires in COVID-19. The data were produced by immunoSEQ multiplex PCR, yet TCRdb's version contains in-frame clones alone and is incomplete. Found here are about 150,000 clones, around 83% of them singletons; the top ten hold around 8%. Sequencing was done on a sample of peripheral blood. The receptor source for this set is a woman in her fifties or sixties with COVID-19, enrolled during active disease. CDR3s include the opening cysteine and the closing phenylalanine or tryptophan.

TRBJ1-4	TRBV18	16	CASSSDRAKTNEKLFF
TRBJ2-1	TRBV3-1/TRBV3-2	11	CASSRLEEQFF
TRBJ2-7	TRBV14	16	CASSLRQGKLVSEQYF
TRBJ2-7	TRBV4-2	14	CASSRSGLSYEQYF
TRBJ2-2	TRBV30	14	CAWKKGGGTGELFF
TRBJ1-2	TRBV18	16	CASSPKRRDGRGGYTF
TRBJ1-2	TRBV25-1	15	CASSHRQGTIYGYTF
TRBJ1-1	TRBV6-1	13	CASSEAQGTEAFF
TRBJ1-1	TRBV11-2	13	CASSPQGFVAAFF
TRBJ2-2	TRBV6-5	15	CASRRPGQTTGELFF
TRBJ2-4	TRBV19	16	CASSIQGPGAKNIQYF
TRBJ2-5	TRBV7-3	14	CASSLHRGRETQYF
TRBJ1-1	TRBV7-3	14	CASSKDSMNTEAFF
TRBJ2-3	TRBV11-2	15	CASSLGGGRGDTQYF
TRBJ1-1	TRBV6-1	17	CASSEGMTGTMNTEAFF
TRBJ2-1	TRBV14	13	CASSQNIGGEQFF
TRBJ1-1	TRBV10-2	17	CASRRTGEMAWYTEAFF
TRBJ2-3	TRBV11-3	14	CASSAGTGSDTQYF
TRBJ1-2	TRBV3-1/TRBV3-2	14	CASSLSTGVGGYTF
TRBJ1-5	TRBV4-2	15	CASSQGEQPDQPQHF
TRBJ2-7	TRBV27	12	CAPSRLPYEQYF
TRBJ2-7	TRBV7-2	14	CASSFGGPTYEQYF
TRBJ2-1	TRBV19	15	CASSIVQGSYNEQFF
TRBJ1-1	TRBV27	14	CASRPQGRSTEAFF
TRBJ1-2	TRBV19	14	CASTAAGGNYGYTF
TRBJ1-1	TRBV27	16	CASSPLTTGSNTEAFF